This entry concerns a single T cell receptor (beta chain). This clone's antigen is unknown. No much larger clonotype is one base removed from it; base qualities were not supplied. The immunoSEQ hsTCRB v3.0 assay was used at survey level resolution to sequence the TRB variable region. The targeted TRB sequencing depth was roughly 40,000-55,000 T-cell genomes per sample. Pooled TRB libraries were sequenced on an Illumina MiSeq with a v3 150-cycle kit. The original pipeline was this. Repertoire analysis was run in R within a reproducible Nextflow workflow that covered QC, data transformation and analysis. Custom analyses were implemented in LymphoSeq2, an R package for AIRR-Seq data exploration. A few samples that yielded fewer than 5000 total TRB sequences were excluded, so that under 200 HIV repertoires were analyzed. Among the roughly 200 retained HIV repertoires, 59 were collected before ART initiation and approximately 130 were collected after ART initiation. Repertoires were downsampled to 5000 TRB nucleotide sequences, and summary statistics were averaged over 100 downsampling iterations. TRB sequences were retained for analysis only if CDR3 regions of at least seven amino acids were present. A Shannon entropy-derived clonality score and the Gini coefficient were used to measure diversity. Repertoire networks linked the top 5000 CDR3 amino acid sequences whenever two sequences differed by an edit distance of one. For TRB CDR3 amino acid sequences, antigen specificity groups and MHC restriction were predicted with GLIPH2. Known CMV, EBV, HIV or tissue antigen associations were flagged by matching CDR3 amino acid sequences against VDJdb and McPAS-TCR. Pre-ART, post-ART and control groups were compared with Wilcoxon signed-rank tests and Holm-Bonferroni correction. As stored in TCRdb, this immuneACCESS dataset retains in-frame rearrangements with V and J assigned. A fraction of the clones does not appear; measured against another copy, unresolved V genes explain less than half of the discrepancy, and the remainder lacks a known reason. Clone size and the V and J calls come from that table; the DNA yielded D and trimming. For this sample there are about 34,000 clones; around 75% appear just once. Clones ranked in the top ten supply about 3% of the sample.

To be included, a participant needed at least one PBMC sample from before ART initiation plus at least two post-ART samples. Treatment was received in the United States of America by all participants with HIV. Before DNA extraction, cryopreserved samples containing about 0.9-11 million PBMC were thawed and washed. At the time of the earliest PBMC sample, participants with HIV were aged between roughly 23 and 60 years. PBMC samples from each participant spanned 1-4 timepoints before ART initiation and 2-8 timepoints after ART initiation, with a median of 7 samples. Serial HIV viral load, CD4+ T-cell count, ART history and demographic data were obtained for every participant. Genomic DNA was extracted from unsorted PBMC with a Qiagen kit on a QIAcube, with processing performed in batches of 12 samples. This sample was included in a study of long-term antiretroviral therapy in people with HIV (dated by TCRdb to the early 2020s). Study-wide context: The earliest samples were collected approximately a decade before the 2015 WHO recommendation for immediate ART, a period when ART was typically delayed until CD4 counts fell. Among the 30 to 35 participants with HIV, ten to eleven were female. From 30 to 35 adults with confirmed HIV infection, the cohort provided fewer than 200 cryopreserved PBMC samples, gathered serially across a mean of around 6 years (range 1-12). This retrospective serial study examined whether starting ART and sustained HIV suppression were associated with changes in the composition and diversity of the TRB repertoire in peripheral blood. No cross-contamination during QIAcube processing was seen in test extractions of a monoclonal T-cell line run alongside a few dozen polyclonal samples.

The investigation overall reported the following: Because pre-ART samples had limited cell numbers, unsorted PBMC were profiled rather than sorted CD4+ and CD8+ T cells. Samples dated from about 2003 to 2018, and the ART regimens used may be less effective than current ones. CDR3 length ranges in HIV repertoires were narrower than in controls, and network structure suggested an antigen-experienced repertoire with only a slight naive shift after ART. Owing to limited PBMC availability, only the TCR beta chain was sequenced, without alpha chain pairing. A significant increase in TRB diversity was found to be associated with ART initiation, although TRB diversity was observed to remain significantly below that of transplant donor controls even after long-term ART. Inferences about post-ART repertoire changes are limited because no data were available on ART adherence, viral resistance or therapy changes. The repertoire was dominated across all time points by expanded TRB clones identified before ART initiation, although this dominance was seen to fluctuate and to decrease in many PLHIV after ART.

The sequencing here drew on unsorted PBMCs, taken 1.9 years after starting antiretroviral therapy. The TCR comes from a man aged 18-30 years with HIV.

CDR3 region: CAIKKGGEQETQYF. The bases are TGTGCCATCAAGAAGGGAGGCGAACAAGAGACCCAGTACTTC. Recombination linked TRBV10-3 to TRBJ2-5; the D segment could be TRBD2, given 6 matching bases. The CDR3 goes from the cysteine to the phenylalanine over 14 residues. The DNA shown is the 42-base CDR3, in frame from base 1. Trimming removed 7 bases from V and 2 bases from J, leaving 14 bases between the germline ends. The germline V gene specifies ENHRY as CDR1 and SYGVKD as CDR2.